The 21 T cell receptor beta chains below all came from one sample that was sequenced in a study of blood T cell repertoires in COVID-19. Data came from immunoSEQ multiplex PCR; TCRdb stores just in-frame clones and leaves some out. The table shows 250,000 to 350,000 clones, with approximately 88% occurring only once. The sequencing input was peripheral blood. The receptors were sampled from a woman aged 40 to 50 who had recovered from COVID-19.

This clone occurred once. This chain links TRBV30 with TRBJ2-7; D is possibly TRBD2 (6 bases). CDR3 length equals 14 residues. V shed 8 bases and J shed 2 bases, with 19 bases lying between them. CDR1 and CDR2 from the germline V gene are GTSNPN and SVGIG (reference sequence). This CDR3 reads CAGSAGLGTYEQYF. The CDR3 region has the DNA TGTGCCGGATCCGCGGGGCTTGGGACCTACGAGCAGTACTTC.

The V and J genes are TRBV5-5 and TRBJ2-1, with TRBD2 matching over 8 bases. CDR1 SGHKS and CDR2 YYEKEE come from the germline V gene (reference sequence). This CDR3 contains 15 residues. V lost 1 base and J lost 4; bases outside the gene matches: 4. The DNA for the CDR3 is TGTGCCAGCAGCTTGTCACTAGCGGATTACAATGAGCAGTTCTTC. Its protein is CASSLSLADYNEQFF.

The V and J genes are TRBV9 and TRBJ2-1; a possible D gene is TRBD1 (5 bases). The CDR3 covers 17 residues. V was trimmed by 5 bases and J by 2 bases, leaving 20 bases between them. CDR1 is SGDLS and CDR2 is YYNGEE in the germline V gene. The CDR3, as DNA: TGTGCCAGCAGTGCCCTTATGGTGGGGCAGGCCTACAATGAGCAGTTCTTC. It codes for CASSALMVGQAYNEQFF.

The sample holds one count of this clone. The chain has TRBV7-2 and TRBJ1-4, with D possibly TRBD1 on 6 matching bases. V was clipped by 4 bases and J by 5 bases, with 14 bases between them. The germline gives CDR1 SGHTA, CDR2 FQGNSA. The CDR3 sequence is 15 residues long. CDR3 region: CASSYTGLGNEKLFF. In nucleotides, the CDR3 is TGTGCCAGCAGCTATACAGGGCTTGGGAATGAAAAACTGTTTTTT.

This chain connects TRBV11-3 to TRBJ2-7; 11 bases are a match to TRBD2. The germline CDR1 and CDR2 sequences are SGHNT and YENEEA. CDR3 length equals 13 residues. After removal of 2 bases from V and 9 bases from J, the junction contained 3 bases not matched to a gene. Here the CDR3 reads CASSLTSGSGQYF. The CDR3 coding sequence is TGTGCCAGCAGCTTAACTAGCGGGAGCGGGCAGTACTTC. Filled out from reference TRBV11-3 and TRBJ2-7, the complete variable domain reads EAGVVQSPRYKIIEKKQPVAFWCNPISGHNTLYWYLQNLGQGPELLIRYENEEAVDDSQLPKDRFSAERLKGVDSTLKIQPAELGDSAVYLCASSLTSGSGQYFGPGTRLTVT.

This clone has a single count. This chain connects TRBV30 to TRBJ1-3; D is unresolved. Per germline, CDR1 GTSNPN and CDR2 SVGIG (reference sequence). Trimming pared 5 bases from V and 4 bases from J, leaving 6 bases between. The CDR3 contains 11 residues. CDR3 amino acids: CAWGTGNTIYF. The DNA of the CDR3 is TGTGCCTGGGGAACAGGAAACACCATATATTTT.

This clone was observed a single time. The chain has TRBV2 and TRBJ2-1; 15 bases fit TRBD2. The CDR3 covers 18 residues. V was pared by 6 bases and J by 0 bases, with 6 bases of the junction left unmatched. Germline V CDR1 and CDR2: SNHLY, FYNNEI. The CDR3 bases are TGTGCCAGCAGACCCGGACTAGCGGGAGGGCTCTCCTACAATGAGCAGTTCTTC. It yields the protein CASRPGLAGGLSYNEQFF.

The CDR3 region has the DNA TGTGCCAGCAGCCGCGGTCGGGAGAATGAAAAACTGTTTTTT. It codes for CASSRGRENEKLFF. The rearrangement links TRBV13 to TRBJ1-4, with D unresolved. The CDR3 runs to 14 residues. Between the trimmed V and J ends, which lost 5 bases and 5 bases, there was a span of 12 bases. CDR1 is PRHDT, CDR2 FYEKMQ, per germline (reference sequence).

This clone was observed a handful of times. The rearrangement links TRBV18 to TRBJ2-1; 8 bases are a match to TRBD2. Losses at the gene ends were 5 bases for V and 6 bases for J; bases not matched to a gene: 9. Looked up from germline, CDR1 is KGHSH and CDR2 is LQKENI. CDR3 length equals 15 residues. CDR3 region: CASSSTGGVLNEQFF. In DNA, the CDR3 is TGTGCCAGCTCATCGACGGGAGGGGTACTCAATGAGCAGTTCTTC.

V gene TRBV11-2 combines with J gene TRBJ2-1; 11 positions match TRBD2. The CDR3 runs 18 residues. The V segment lost 1 base and the J segment 4 bases; nucleotides outside the gene matches: 9. The V gene's germline CDR1 is SGHAT and CDR2 FQNNGV. The CDR3 DNA is TGTGCCAGCAGCTTAGGGCTTGGGACTAGCGGCCTTTACAATGAGCAGTTCTTC. This codes for CASSLGLGTSGLYNEQFF.

A note on this clone: One junction end disagrees with the germline gene, perhaps due to a read error. The chain uses TRBV27 and TRBJ1-1, with D perhaps matching TRBD1 (6 bases). Germline assignment: CDR1 MNHEY and CDR2 SMNVEV (reference sequence). The CDR3 sequence is 15 residues long. CDR3 in amino acids: CASTLGGVLNTEAFF. CDR3 coding DNA: TGTGCCAGCACTTTAGGGGGGGTACTGAACACTGAAGCTTTCTTT.

This chain joins TRBV30 and TRBJ2-3; 7 bases are shared with TRBD2. V trimming: 0 bases; J trimming: 5 bases; junction bases outside the gene matches: 2. Germline CDR1 reads GTSNPN; CDR2 reads SVGIG (reference sequence). This CDR3 spans 13 amino acids. The DNA for the CDR3 is TGTGCCTGGAGTGTGGGAGGGGTAGATACGCAGTATTTT. This sequence encodes CAWSVGGVDTQYF.

The J gene is TRBJ2-7, the V gene TRBV13, with 11 bases that match TRBD2. CDR3 length equals 16 residues. V trimming: 0 bases; J trimming: 4 bases; junction bases outside the gene matches: 5. The germline gives CDR1 PRHDT, CDR2 FYEKMQ (reference sequence). CDR3 nucleotides: TGTGCCAGCAGCTTAGGAGGGACTAGCGGTTCGTACGAGCAGTACTTC. Translated, it gives CASSLGGTSGSYEQYF.

The rearrangement joins TRBV7-6 to TRBJ2-7; possible D gene TRBD2, 5 bases. Germline V gives CDR1 SGHVS, CDR2 FNYEAQ. V lost 3 bases and J 3 bases, leaving 15 bases between the germline ends. The CDR3 has 15 amino acids. CDR3 in amino acids: CASSLAASILYEQYF. CDR3 nucleotides: TGTGCCAGCAGCTTGGCGGCTAGCATCCTCTACGAGCAGTACTTC.

The J gene is TRBJ2-5, the V gene TRBV24-1; 9 bases map to TRBD1. This CDR3 contains 15 residues. V dropped 2 bases and J dropped 4; count of bases not matched to a gene: 4. Germline-derived CDR1 and CDR2 are KGHDR and SFDVKD. CDR3 protein: CATSDSGQGGETQYF. The CDR3 coding sequence is TGTGCCACCAGTGATTCGGGACAGGGAGGAGAGACCCAGTACTTC.

The chain combines TRBV6-5 with TRBJ1-5; 7 bases are shared with TRBD1. The germline V gene encodes CDR1 MNHEY and CDR2 SVGAGI. V dropped 6 bases and J dropped 3; count of bases not matched to a gene: 5. This CDR3 is 14 amino acids long. In nucleotides, the CDR3 is TGTGCCAGCAGGCAACAGGGGAACAATCAGCCCCAGCATTTT. Its protein product is CASRQQGNNQPQHF.

This clone was detected only once. This chain connects TRBV27 to TRBJ2-7; TRBD1 matches at 7 bases. CDR1 is MNHEY, CDR2 SMNVEV, per germline (reference sequence). The V segment lost 8 bases and the J segment 2 bases; nucleotides outside the gene matches: 3. The CDR3 consists of 12 residues. The DNA for the CDR3 is TGTGCCAGCCGGGACAGCACCTACGAGCAGTACTTC. Translated: CASRDSTYEQYF.

With respect to this clone: Different DNA sequences within this sample yield the same CDR3. The chain joins TRBV25-1 to TRBJ2-3; 8 bases are a match to TRBD1. J was trimmed by 0 bases and V by 3 bases; bases with no gene match: 2. CDR3 size: 15 residues. CDR1 and CDR2 (germline): MGHDK, SYGVNS. CDR3 sequence: CASSESGGSTDTQYF. CDR3 bases: TGTGCCAGCAGTGAGTCAGGGGGCAGCACAGATACGCAGTATTTT.

V is TRBV7-8 and J is TRBJ2-7; 12 positions agree with TRBD1. Looked up from germline, CDR1 is SGHVS and CDR2 is FQNEAQ. This CDR3 comprises 17 residues. After removal of 1 base from V and 1 base from J, the junction contained 5 bases not matched to a gene. The CDR3 region is CASSLGDRGPISYEQYF. The CDR3 DNA reads TGTGCCAGCAGCTTAGGGGACAGGGGGCCTATATCCTACGAGCAGTACTTC.

V is TRBV14 and J is TRBJ2-1, with 11 bases fitting TRBD2. V trimming: 4 bases; J trimming: 2 bases; junction bases outside the gene matches: 7. The CDR3 contains 17 residues. In germline, CDR1 is SGHDN, CDR2 FVKESK. CDR3 region: CASSPPPTSGTYNEQFF. The CDR3 DNA is TGTGCCAGCAGCCCCCCGCCGACTAGCGGGACCTACAATGAGCAGTTCTTC.

This clone came up a few times. V and J are TRBV2 and TRBJ1-1; tentative D call: TRBD1 (5 bases). The germline gives CDR1 SNHLY, CDR2 FYNNEI. This CDR3 has 12 residues. Trimming removed 3 bases from V and 10 bases from J, with 12 bases in between. The CDR3 loop reads CASSDTGSGAFF. The CDR3 coding sequence is TGTGCCAGCAGTGACACAGGCTCGGGAGCTTTCTTT.